Each of the 12 T cell receptor beta chains below was sequenced from the same sample in a study of T cells after yellow fever vaccination. TCRdb re-analysed the 5' RACE reads in MiXCR, keeping a single row per CDR3 protein. The sample yields nearly 550,000 distinct CDR3 sequences, 15% to 20% seen once. Sequencing was performed on PBMCs, taken 15 days after the yellow fever booster vaccination. All receptors derive from a man between 25 and 39 years old who received the YFV17D yellow fever vaccine.

This clonotype was seen a few times. The chain couples TRBV19 to TRBJ2-7, with D perhaps matching TRBD1 or TRBD2 (5 bases each). Trimming removed 3 bases at V and 3 bases at J, with 12 bases between. This CDR3 has 14 residues. The V gene's germline CDR1 is LNHDA and CDR2 SQIVND (reference sequence). The CDR3 protein is CASSMGVGDYEQYF. CDR3 DNA sequence: TGTGCCAGTAGTATGGGGGTCGGAGACTACGAGCAGTACTTC.

The V call is TRBV7-9, the J call TRBJ2-4; D may be TRBD2 (5 bases). The CDR3 is 12 amino acids. Germline lookup yields CDR1 SEHNR and CDR2 FQNEAQ (reference sequence). The V and J ends lost 2 bases and 10 bases respectively, with 9 bases between them. The CDR3 region has the DNA TGTGCCAGCAGCTTACGCCGGGATATTCAGTACTTC. Translation gives CASSLRRDIQYF.

This clonotype was recorded a few times. The chain combines TRBV7-6 with TRBJ2-1; D remains unclear. The CDR3 is made up of 12 amino acids. CDR1 and CDR2 from the germline V gene are SGHVS and FNYEAQ. Trimming pared 11 bases from V and 8 bases from J, leaving 16 bases between. The CDR3 loop is CAVRTLRDEQFF. The CDR3 bases are TGTGCCGTTAGGACGCTAAGAGATGAGCAGTTCTTC.

This clonotype was found a few times. This rearrangement joins TRBV7-9 to TRBJ2-6, with D unclear. This CDR3 is built from 15 residues. Germline V gene lookup returns CDR1 SEHNR and CDR2 FQNEAQ (reference sequence). Trimming removed 2 bases from V and 3 bases from J, with 8 bases in between. CDR3 amino acids: CASSLLVRGANVLTF. The CDR3 coding sequence is TGTGCCAGCAGCTTATTAGTGCGTGGGGCCAACGTCCTGACTTTC.

This chain joins TRBV23-1 and TRBJ2-5; D gene unclear. TRBV23-1 carries the ORF label, with uncertain function. This CDR3 region has 14 residues. The germline V and J ends were trimmed by 3 bases and 1 base, with 9 bases remaining between them. In DNA form, the CDR3 reads TGCGCCAGCAGTCATCACGTATCCCAAGAGACCCAGTACTTC. Translating it yields CASSHHVSQETQYF.

Only a few counts were recorded for this clonotype. V is TRBV7-2 and J is TRBJ1-6, with D perhaps matching TRBD1 (5 bases). The ends were cut back, 4 bases at V and 8 bases at J, with 15 bases in the middle. CDR3 length: 15 residues. Germline-derived CDR1 and CDR2 are SGHTA and FQGNSA. The DNA of the CDR3 is TGTGCCAGCAGCTCTGGGGGGACTTCCTATTCACCCCTCCACTTT. It codes for CASSSGGTSYSPLHF.

The J gene is TRBJ2-7, the V gene TRBV5-1; D is possibly TRBD2 (6 bases). There are 16 residues in the CDR3. V was clipped by 3 bases and J by 0 bases, with 16 bases between them. Germline V gives CDR1 SGHRS, CDR2 YFSETQ. The CDR3, as DNA: TGCGCCAGCAGCTCGAGCGGGCTTGGTTTCTCCTACGAGCAGTACTTC. It yields the protein CASSSSGLGFSYEQYF.

This clonotype turned up a few times. The rearrangement joins TRBV4-2 to TRBJ1-6; D is perhaps TRBD1 (5 bases). This CDR3 is 16 amino acids long. Trimming removed 5 bases at V and 8 bases at J, with 19 bases between. CDR1 and CDR2 from the germline V gene are LGHNA and YNFKEQ. The CDR3 protein is CASSGTWRDAYSPLHF. The CDR3 DNA is TGTGCCAGCAGCGGGACCTGGCGGGACGCCTATTCACCCCTCCACTTT.

The J gene is TRBJ2-5, the V gene TRBV29-1, with D possibly called TRBD1 or TRBD2 (5 bases each). Trimming removed 2 bases from V and 5 bases from J, with 12 bases in between. Germline V gene sequence: CDR1 SQVTM, CDR2 ANQGSEA. The CDR3 consists of 13 residues. The CDR3 loop is CSVELGVGETQYF. The CDR3 DNA follows: TGCAGCGTTGAATTGGGGGTAGGGGAGACCCAGTACTTC. The full variable domain, its missing parts supplied by reference TRBV29-1 and TRBJ2-5, is SAVISQKPSRDICQRGTSLTIQCQVDSQVTMMFWYRQQPGQSLTLIATANQGSEATYESGFVIDKFPISRPNLTFSTLTVSNMSPEDSSIYLCSVELGVGETQYFGPGTRLLVL.

CDR3 DNA sequence: TGTGCCAGCAGCTTAGTGGCTAGCAGGCTGGAGACCCAGTACTTC. Translated, it gives CASSLVASRLETQYF. This rearrangement joins TRBV7-2 to TRBJ2-5; D may be TRBD2 (5 bases). Trimming took off 1 base at V and 5 bases at J, with 14 bases between the two ends. Germline lookup yields CDR1 SGHTA and CDR2 FQGNSA. The CDR3 has 15 residues.

This clonotype was detected a few times. This chain connects TRBV20-1 to TRBJ1-4; D gene uncertain. The CDR3 consists of 14 residues. The V end was cut by 5 bases, the J end by 4 bases, with 14 bases between. Germline V gene lookup returns CDR1 DFQATT and CDR2 SNEGSKA (reference sequence). CDR3 sequence: CSAPWVQRNEKLFF. The CDR3 DNA follows: TGCAGTGCTCCCTGGGTACAGCGTAATGAAAAACTGTTTTTT.

This clonotype was observed a handful of times. This chain connects TRBV6-2 or TRBV6-3 to TRBJ2-7; no definite D call. CDR1 and CDR2 (germline): MNHEY, SVGEGT. The CDR3 has 11 residues. Trimming shortened V by 2 bases and J by 6 bases, and 5 bases separated the two germline ends. The CDR3 here is CASSYQTEQYF. In nucleotides, the CDR3 is TGTGCCAGCAGTTACCAAACCGAGCAGTACTTC.